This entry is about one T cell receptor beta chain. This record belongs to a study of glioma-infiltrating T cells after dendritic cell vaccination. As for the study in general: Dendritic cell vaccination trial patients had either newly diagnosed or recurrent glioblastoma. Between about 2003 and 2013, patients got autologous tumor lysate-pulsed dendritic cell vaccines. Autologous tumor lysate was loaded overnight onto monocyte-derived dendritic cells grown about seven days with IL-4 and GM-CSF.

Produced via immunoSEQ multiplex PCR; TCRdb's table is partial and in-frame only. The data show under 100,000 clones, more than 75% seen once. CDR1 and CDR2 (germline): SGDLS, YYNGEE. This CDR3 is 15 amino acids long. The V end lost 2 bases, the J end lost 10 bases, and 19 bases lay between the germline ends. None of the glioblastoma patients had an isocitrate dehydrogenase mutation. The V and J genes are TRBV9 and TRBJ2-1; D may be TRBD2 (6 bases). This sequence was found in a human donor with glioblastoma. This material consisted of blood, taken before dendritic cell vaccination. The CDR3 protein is CASSVSGLMSREQFF. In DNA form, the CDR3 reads TGTGCCAGCAGCGTTTCGGGACTTATGTCCCGGGAGCAGTTCTTC.